This TCR beta chain was sequenced for a study of blood T cell repertoires in COVID-19. This clone was seen a few times. Data came from immunoSEQ multiplex PCR; TCRdb stores just in-frame clones and leaves some out. This table holds 120,000 or so clones, roughly four fifths found once. This CDR3 contains 16 residues. Germline V gives CDR1 SGHTA, CDR2 FQGNSA. Unmatched junction bases numbered 2, after V lost 1 base and J lost 0 bases. The sequence was obtained from a man aged 60 to 75 with acute or convalescent COVID-19. The chain links TRBV7-2 to TRBJ1-3; TRBD1 matches at 8 bases. The material sequenced was peripheral blood. CDR3 amino acids: CASSLGTGYSGNTIYF. In DNA, the CDR3 is TGTGCCAGCAGCTTAGGGACAGGGTACTCTGGAAACACCATATATTTT.